This T cell receptor beta chain was sequenced in a study of cytotoxic CD8 clonotypes in ibrutinib-treated CLL. Background on the study: Across the patients, about a dozen were relapsed/refractory, roughly 15 treatment-naive and about 17 IGHV unmutated. Average yields of roughly 260,000 productive templates and 80,000 to 95,000 productive rearrangements characterized the samples.

TCRdb's table, derived via immunoSEQ multiplex PCR, lists solely in-frame clones and lacks some. The sample lists 130,000 or so clones, 79% occurring once. V lost 6 bases, J lost 0 bases, and 8 bases stayed unmatched. Germline CDR1 SGHAT, CDR2 FQNNGV. This CDR3 is 15 amino acids long. This receptor was taken from a human donor with chronic lymphocytic leukemia. The source material was PBMCs, sampled after 12 months of ibrutinib treatment. The chain links TRBV11-2 to TRBJ2-7; TRBD2 matches 7 bases. The CDR3: CASSARRESSYEQYF. CDR3 bases: TGTGCCAGCAGTGCCAGGCGGGAGAGCTCCTACGAGCAGTACTTC.